Sequencing of this TCR beta chain was carried out in a study of blood T cell repertoires in COVID-19. In the study overall: Acute and convalescent COVID-19 specimens originated in the United States, Italy and Spain. The analysed material was cDNA or gDNA that came from T cells, B-cell-depleted T cells, or PBMCs.

This CDR3 spans 14 amino acids. The ends were cut back, 7 bases at V and 3 bases at J, with 15 bases in the middle. Germline loops: CDR1 MNHEY, CDR2 SVGAGI. Original processing methods: Reference gene primer amplification gave nucleated cell count estimates. Clones were read by immunoSEQ multiplex PCR, and TCRdb kept only the in-frame ones, dropping some. Clonal size and the V and J genes are those of that table, whereas D and trimming came from the DNA. The sample lists fewer than 70,000 clones, about 90% occurring once. Sequencing was performed on peripheral blood. V and J are TRBV6-5 and TRBJ1-1; possible D gene TRBD1, 6 bases. This TCR derives from a man in his sixties with active or convalescent COVID-19. CDR3 DNA: TGTGCCAGCACCGAAGGGGGGGCTTACACTGAAGCTTTCTTT. It translates to CASTEGGAYTEAFF.